What follows are 24 T cell receptor beta chains derived from one specimen sequenced in a study of control samples from healthy donors and cancer patients. Produced via immunoSEQ multiplex PCR; TCRdb's table is partial and in-frame only. The sample lists 85,000 to 95,000 clones, 90% to 95% occurring once. Sequencing used blood. The receptors originated from a woman in her 30s in good health.

J is TRBJ2-3 and V is TRBV14; possible D gene TRBD2, 5 bases. Germline V gives CDR1 SGHDN, CDR2 FVKESK. This CDR3 is 15 amino acids long. V was clipped by 0 bases and J by 2 bases, with 9 bases between them. The DNA of the CDR3 is TGTGCCAGCAGCCAAGATCGAGGGATCACAGATACGCAGTATTTT. Translating it yields CASSQDRGITDTQYF.

This chain connects TRBV7-9 to TRBJ2-6, with 8 bases matching TRBD1. V dropped 3 bases and J dropped 3; count of bases not matched to a gene: 10. Germline V CDR1 and CDR2: SEHNR, FQNEAQ (reference sequence). CDR3 size: 18 residues. Here the CDR3 DNA reads TGTGCCAGCAGCTTGGGGAGGACAGGGAGAAATGGGGCCAACGTCCTGACTTTC. The encoded protein is CASSLGRTGRNGANVLTF.

The chain has TRBV6-5 and TRBJ1-4; D may be TRBD1 (5 bases). Germline V gene lookup returns CDR1 MNHEY and CDR2 SVGAGI. V dropped 8 bases and J dropped 5 bases, with 12 bases sitting between them. CDR3 length: 13 amino acids. CDR3 loop: CASGTAKNEKLFF. The CDR3 nucleotides read TGTGCCAGCGGGACGGCGAAAAATGAAAAACTGTTTTTT.

The V and J genes are TRBV2 and TRBJ1-6, with 7 nucleotides matching TRBD1. V lost 10 bases, J lost 4 bases, and 4 bases stayed unmatched. The CDR3 loop spans 13 amino acids. Germline V lookup: CDR1 SNHLY, CDR2 FYNNEI. The CDR3 here is CAMRDSYNSPLHF. The CDR3 bases are TGTGCCATGCGGGACAGTTATAATTCACCCCTCCACTTT.

This clone was seen once. The rearrangement joins TRBV7-9 to TRBJ1-5; a weak D match, TRBD1 (5 bases). The germline V gene has CDR1 SEHNR and CDR2 FQNEAQ (reference sequence). The CDR3 totals 15 residues. Trimming removed 1 base at V and 5 bases at J, with 12 bases between. CDR3 amino acids: CASSLGAGRYQPQHF. In nucleotides, the CDR3 is TGTGCCAGCAGCTTAGGGGCAGGGAGGTATCAGCCCCAGCATTTT. Using reference TRBV7-9 and TRBJ1-5 for the parts outside the CDR3, the full variable domain is DTGVSQNPRHKITKRGQNVTFRCDPISEHNRLYWYRQTLGQGPEFLTYFQNEAQLEKSRLLSDRFSAERPKGSFSTLEIQRTEQGDSAMYLCASSLGAGRYQPQHFGDGTRLSIL.

This clone was seen a single time. The rearrangement links TRBV18 to TRBJ1-2; 12 bases line up with TRBD1. Germline trimming cut 3 bases from V and 6 bases from J; bases unmatched to any gene: 5. CDR1 and CDR2 from the germline V gene are KGHSH and LQKENI. CDR3 size: 15 residues. CDR3 protein: CASSPGTGGRDGYTF. The DNA of the CDR3 is TGTGCCAGCTCACCCGGGACAGGGGGCAGGGATGGCTACACCTTC.

V and J are TRBV5-1 and TRBJ1-2, with 8 bases aligning to TRBD1. Unmatched junction bases numbered 6, after V lost 5 bases and J lost 6 bases. Germline-derived CDR1 and CDR2 are SGHRS and YFSETQ. There are 13 residues in the CDR3. For the CDR3, the DNA is TGCGCCAGCAGGACAGGGGATACGGATGGCTACACCTTC. The encoded protein is CASRTGDTDGYTF.

This rearrangement joins TRBV10-1 to TRBJ2-3; 10 bases align to TRBD2. Trimming cost V 0 bases and J 3 bases; bases outside gene matches: 6. The CDR3 loop spans 17 amino acids. In germline, CDR1 is WNHNN, CDR2 SYGVQD (reference sequence). CDR3 sequence: CASSESSLAGVTDTQYF. CDR3 in DNA: TGCGCCAGCAGTGAGTCGTCCCTAGCGGGGGTGACAGATACGCAGTATTTT.

The CDR3 bases are TGTGCCAGCGGATCTGGGACAACCTACGAGCAGTACTTC. It translates to CASGSGTTYEQYF. The rearrangement links TRBV12-3 or TRBV12-4 to TRBJ2-7, with TRBD1 as a possible D gene (6 bases). This CDR3 comprises 13 residues. Between the trimmed V and J ends, which lost 8 bases and 2 bases, there was a span of 13 bases.

The genes are TRBV2 and TRBJ1-1; no firm D call. This CDR3 has 13 amino acids. V was cut by 9 bases and J by 2 bases, with 13 bases left in between. Per the germline V gene, CDR1 is SNHLY and CDR2 is FYNNEI. In nucleotides, the CDR3 is TGTGCCAGAGCCCCGGACGTTAACACTGAAGCTTTCTTT. Residues: CARAPDVNTEAFF.

This clone has just one count. The genes are TRBV5-8 and TRBJ1-2; 8 bases are a match to TRBD1. V gave up 3 bases and J gave up 4 bases; unmatched junction bases: 8. Per germline, CDR1 SGHTS and CDR2 YDEGEE. The CDR3 totals 15 residues. The CDR3 DNA is TGTGCCAGCAGCTCCACACAGGGGGAGCTCTATGGCTACACCTTC. This gives the protein CASSSTQGELYGYTF.

The rearrangement links TRBV20-1 to TRBJ2-7, with 9 positions matching TRBD2. J was trimmed by 2 bases and V by 3 bases; bases with no gene match: 5. There are 14 residues in the CDR3. CDR1 is DFQATT and CDR2 is SNEGSKA in the germline V gene (reference sequence). CDR3 amino acids: CSASQAGGTYEQYF. CDR3 DNA sequence: TGCAGTGCTAGTCAAGCGGGAGGTACCTACGAGCAGTACTTC.

This chain links TRBV3-1 (or the pseudogene TRBV3-2) with TRBJ2-1; maybe TRBD2 (6 bases). The CDR3 contains 14 residues. The V gene lost 1 base and the J gene lost 10 bases, with 14 bases spanning the gap. Per the germline V gene, CDR1 is LGHDT and CDR2 is YNNKEL (reference sequence). DNA of the CDR3: TGTGCCAGCAGCCAAGGACTAGTGGCCCGGGAGCAGTTCTTC. Encoded protein: CASSQGLVAREQFF.

The V call is TRBV19, the J call TRBJ2-5; D unresolved. Germline V CDR1 and CDR2: LNHDA, SQIVND (reference sequence). V lost 3 bases to trimming and J lost 4 bases, with 9 bases between them. The CDR3 contains 13 residues. The CDR3 region is CASSISRRETQYF. The DNA of the CDR3 is TGTGCCAGTAGTATTTCCAGGAGAGAGACCCAGTACTTC.

Only a few counts were recorded for this clone. J is TRBJ1-3 and V is TRBV4-1; TRBD1 matches 8 bases. The CDR3 spans 15 residues. Trimming took 4 bases from V and 3 from J; bases not matched to a gene: 5. CDR1 is MGHRA, CDR2 YSYEKL, per germline. CDR3 loop: CASSLDRGDGNTIYF. In nucleotides, the CDR3 is TGCGCCAGCAGCCTAGACAGGGGTGATGGAAACACCATATATTTT.

The chain recombines TRBV27 with TRBJ2-5; tentative D call: TRBD1 (6 bases). Trimming cost V 5 bases and J 3 bases, with 10 bases left between them. Germline V gene lookup returns CDR1 MNHEY and CDR2 SMNVEV (reference sequence). The CDR3 spans 13 residues. The DNA of the CDR3 is TGTGCCAGCAGTCTTGGACAGAAAGAGACCCAGTACTTC. Translation gives CASSLGQKETQYF.

The chain links TRBV30 to TRBJ1-5; D possibly corresponds to TRBD1 (6 bases). The CDR3 length is 16 residues. Trimming cost V 2 bases and J 2 bases, with 16 bases left between them. CDR1 and CDR2 (germline): GTSNPN, SVGIG (reference sequence). CDR3 nucleotide sequence: TGTGCCTGGAGTTTCGGGGGGCGGTTTGGCAATCAGCCCCAGCATTTT. Translation gives CAWSFGGRFGNQPQHF.

This clone was picked up one time. The V and J genes are TRBV6-5 and TRBJ1-6; 8 nucleotides match TRBD1. This CDR3 is built from 14 residues. V lost 7 bases to trimming and J lost 10 bases; unmatched junction nucleotides: 9. Per germline, CDR1 MNHEY and CDR2 SVGAGI. CDR3: CASKGQVLGSPLHF. CDR3 nucleotide sequence: TGTGCCAGCAAGGGACAGGTTTTGGGGTCACCCCTCCACTTT.

The rearrangement uses TRBV29-1 and TRBJ2-7; TRBD1 is a possible D gene (6 bases). The CDR3 loop spans 16 amino acids. Between the trimmed V and J ends, which lost 0 bases and 2 bases, there was a span of 17 bases. Germline values: CDR1 SQVTM, CDR2 ANQGSEA. The CDR3 reads CSVEDGETGHTYEQYF. The CDR3 nucleotides read TGCAGCGTTGAAGATGGGGAGACAGGCCACACCTACGAGCAGTACTTC.

The CDR3 protein is CASSLGGGAGANVLTF. The CDR3 nucleotides are TGTGCCAGCAGCTTGGGCGGGGGAGCAGGGGCCAACGTCCTGACTTTC. The chain links TRBV5-6 to TRBJ2-6; 7 nucleotides match TRBD2. J lost 4 bases, V lost 0 bases, and 4 bases had no gene match. The CDR3 has 16 amino acids. Germline V CDR1 and CDR2: SGHDT, YYEEEE.

This clone has a single count. The V gene is TRBV6-1, the J gene TRBJ2-1; D call uncertain. The CDR3 covers 16 residues. Looked up from germline, CDR1 is MNHNS and CDR2 is SASEGT. The V end lost 2 bases, the J end lost 0 bases, and 11 bases lay between the germline ends. CDR3 loop: CASSEKGASSYNEQFF. In DNA form, the CDR3 reads TGTGCCAGCAGTGAAAAAGGCGCCAGCTCCTACAATGAGCAGTTCTTC.

V usage is TRBV5-4 and J usage is TRBJ1-1; TRBD1 might be the D (5 bases). V was cut by 3 bases and J by 0 bases, with 15 bases left in between. The CDR3 spans 16 residues. Germline CDR1 is SGHNT and CDR2 is YYREEE (reference sequence). The CDR3 here is CASSSRKGTVNTEAFF. For the CDR3, the DNA is TGTGCCAGCAGCTCAAGAAAAGGGACGGTGAACACTGAAGCTTTCTTT.

The chain combines TRBV5-4 with TRBJ2-5; no firm D call. Trimming took 1 base from V and 3 from J, leaving 10 bases between them. The CDR3 runs 14 residues. Germline lookup yields CDR1 SGHNT and CDR2 YYREEE (reference sequence). The CDR3 DNA sequence: TGTGCCAGCAGCTTGAGACTCCCAAAAGAGACCCAGTACTTC. Protein product: CASSLRLPKETQYF.

The chain uses TRBV7-2 and TRBJ2-6, with TRBD1 as a possible D gene (6 bases). There are 15 residues in the CDR3. Trimming took 6 bases from V and 0 from J, leaving 9 bases between them. CDR1 and CDR2 from the germline V gene are SGHTA and FQGNSA. CDR3 sequence reads: CASRRTVSGANVLTF. The CDR3 region has the DNA TGTGCCAGCAGACGGACAGTCTCTGGGGCCAACGTCCTGACTTTC.